This entry lists 29 T cell receptor beta chains sequenced from one sample in a study of graft-versus-host responses after intestinal transplantation (dated by TCRdb to the early 2020s). No cognate antigen is known for these TCRs. Explained via the paper, the time point label denotes: cells obtained before transplantation from donor or recipient. Libraries came from the immunoSEQ multiplex PCR assay. This is the immuneACCESS table as TCRdb keeps it, with only in-frame sequences that have V and J called. A part of the clones is gone; compared with another copy, unresolved V genes explain less than half, and the rest is unexplained. Counted in this sample were around 50,000 clones; approximately 84% of them appeared once. Over 0.4% of the sample lies in the top ten. The sample was unstimulated CD4+ T cells sorted from spleen or lymph node cells, taken before transplant. Every receptor here comes from a human donor who was the organ donor for an intestinal transplant.

The chain recombines TRBV11-3 with TRBJ2-1; no reliable D call. Deletions cut 5 bases from V and 0 bases from J, with 14 bases between. The CDR3 runs 16 residues. Per germline, CDR1 SGHNT and CDR2 YENEEA. The CDR3 bases are TGTGCCAGCAGCCTTAACGGCCTCTTCTCCTACAATGAGCAGTTCTTC. Translated: CASSLNGLFSYNEQFF.

This clone was counted a single time. CDR3 sequence: CASSPGTTNTGELFF. The CDR3 DNA sequence: TGTGCCAGCTCACCAGGGACAACGAACACCGGGGAGCTGTTTTTT. The chain links TRBV18 to TRBJ2-2, with a weak D call TRBD1 (6 bases). V shed 2 bases and J shed 0 bases, with 7 bases lying between them. Germline V gives CDR1 KGHSH, CDR2 LQKENI. The CDR3 is 15 amino acids. Complete variable domain (other parts from reference TRBV18 and TRBJ2-2): NAGVMQNPRHLVRRRGQEARLRCSPMKGHSHVYWYRQLPEEGLKFMVYLQKENIIDESGMPKERFSAEFPKEGPSILRIQQVVRGDSAAYFCASSPGTTNTGELFFGEGSRLTVL.

The chain recombines TRBV5-1 with TRBJ2-3; D not certain. The CDR3 has 13 residues. CDR1 and CDR2 from the germline V gene are SGHRS and YFSETQ. The V end lost 0 bases, the J end lost 4 bases, and 6 bases lay between the germline ends. This CDR3 is CASSLVFPDTQYF. The CDR3 DNA reads TGCGCCAGCAGCTTGGTGTTTCCAGATACGCAGTATTTT.

J is TRBJ1-1 and V is TRBV29-1; no clear D gene. CDR1 and CDR2 (germline): SQVTM, ANQGSEA. This CDR3 is built from 9 residues. Trimming shortened V by 3 bases and J by 10 bases, and 6 bases separated the two germline ends. This CDR3 is CSVDERAFF. In DNA form, the CDR3 reads TGCAGCGTTGACGAGAGAGCTTTCTTT.

This chain uses TRBV19 with TRBJ1-1; 9 positions match TRBD1. Germline loops: CDR1 LNHDA, CDR2 SQIVND (reference sequence). The CDR3 sequence is 12 residues long. V lost 9 bases to trimming and J lost 3 bases; unmatched junction nucleotides: 2. CDR3 region: CASRDRDTEAFF. CDR3 bases: TGTGCCAGCCGGGACAGGGACACTGAAGCTTTCTTT.

In its sample, this clone was seen a few times. J is TRBJ2-3 and V is TRBV19; D is possibly TRBD1 (5 bases). Germline V gene lookup returns CDR1 LNHDA and CDR2 SQIVND (reference sequence). The CDR3 runs 14 residues. Trimming stripped 1 base from V and 2 bases from J, with 7 bases between. CDR3 residues: CASSIGQNTDTQYF. Here the CDR3 DNA reads TGTGCCAGTAGTATAGGACAGAACACAGATACGCAGTATTTT.

This chain joins TRBV7-9 and TRBJ2-5; 10 bases are a match to TRBD2. This CDR3 has 17 residues. The germline V gene has CDR1 SEHNR and CDR2 FQNEAQ (reference sequence). V trimming: 6 bases; J trimming: 5 bases; junction bases outside the gene matches: 15. The CDR3 region has the DNA TGTGCCAGCAGTCGTGGGGACAGCGGGGGGGCCATGGAGACCCAGTACTTC. Translation: CASSRGDSGGAMETQYF.

The chain combines TRBV5-4 with TRBJ1-2, with TRBD1 matching 10 bases. The trim removed 5 bases at V and 4 bases at J, leaving 5 bases unmatched. Per the germline V gene, CDR1 is SGHNT and CDR2 is YYREEE (reference sequence). The CDR3 has 14 amino acids. The CDR3 DNA is TGTGCCAGCAGGGGGACAGGGGAGGGCTATGGCTACACCTTC. This translates into CASRGTGEGYGYTF.

CDR3 bases: TGTGCCAGCAGCCGAGGGGCCCGCGGTCGCTCCTACGAGCAGTACTTC. Translated, it gives CASSRGARGRSYEQYF. The V call is TRBV7-9, the J call TRBJ2-7; D tentatively fits TRBD1 or TRBD2 (5 bases each). This CDR3 comprises 16 residues. The germline V and J ends were trimmed by 5 bases and 0 bases, with 17 bases remaining between them. Per the germline V gene, CDR1 is SEHNR and CDR2 is FQNEAQ (reference sequence). The entire variable domain, with the rest obtained from reference TRBV7-9 and TRBJ2-7, is as follows: DTGVSQNPRHKITKRGQNVTFRCDPISEHNRLYWYRQTLGQGPEFLTYFQNEAQLEKSRLLSDRFSAERPKGSFSTLEIQRTEQGDSAMYLCASSRGARGRSYEQYFGPGTRLTVT.

As concerns this clone: The same CDR3 also results from other DNA sequences found in this sample. The chain is built from TRBV28 and TRBJ1-5, with no clear D. CDR3 length: 13 residues. With 5 bases removed from V and 2 bases from J, the gap between germline ends came to 7 bases. Germline CDR1 and CDR2: MDHEN and SYDVKM. CDR3 DNA sequence: TGTGCCAGCAGTCTTTTGGGCAATCAGCCCCAGCATTTT. This translates into CASSLLGNQPQHF.

The CDR3, as DNA: TGTGCCAGCAGTGTGAAGGGTGGCGTCTCCTACAATGAGCAGTTCTTC. It is translated as CASSVKGGVSYNEQFF. This chain connects TRBV6-1 to TRBJ2-1, with D hard to call. This CDR3 region has 16 residues. Deletions cut 4 bases from V and 0 bases from J, with 13 bases between. From germline, CDR1 is MNHNS and CDR2 SASEGT.

The chain uses TRBV7-9 and TRBJ2-7; 12 nucleotides match TRBD2. The junction had 1 base not matched to a gene; V was cut back by 2 bases and J by 2 bases. Germline-derived CDR1 and CDR2 are SEHNR and FQNEAQ (reference sequence). The CDR3 consists of 15 residues. The CDR3 DNA reads as TGTGCCAGCAGCTTACTAGCGGGAGGGCCCTACGAGCAGTACTTC. Residues: CASSLLAGGPYEQYF.

This clone has a handful of counts. V gene TRBV27 combines with J gene TRBJ2-6; TRBD1 or TRBD2 may be the D gene (6 bases each). The CDR3 is 14 amino acids. The V and J ends lost 7 bases and 4 bases respectively, with 11 bases between them. Germline lookup yields CDR1 MNHEY and CDR2 SMNVEV (reference sequence). The CDR3 reads CASKGGGGANVLTF. The CDR3 coding sequence is TGTGCCAGCAAGGGGGGAGGCGGGGCCAACGTCCTGACTTTC.

Notes on this clone: The sample has other DNA sequences that encode this CDR3 too. This chain links TRBV5-4 with TRBJ2-5; possibly TRBD1 for D (5 bases). Germline-derived CDR1 and CDR2 are SGHNT and YYREEE (reference sequence). Trimming removed 0 bases from V and 4 bases from J, with 10 bases in between. This CDR3 has 14 amino acids. The CDR3 DNA sequence: TGTGCCAGCAGCTTGGGTAGGGGTGGAGAGACCCAGTACTTC. Amino acid sequence: CASSLGRGGETQYF.

The CDR3 sequence: CASSLSGGYEQYF. As DNA, the CDR3 is TGTGCCAGCAGTTTATCAGGGGGCTACGAGCAGTACTTC. The chain employs TRBV27 and TRBJ2-7, with a weak D call TRBD1 (6 bases). The CDR3 contains 13 residues. Trimming took off 0 bases at V and 3 bases at J, with 6 bases between the two ends. From germline, CDR1 is MNHEY and CDR2 SMNVEV (reference sequence).

The chain joins TRBV5-1 to TRBJ2-7; no reliable D call. CDR1 SGHRS and CDR2 YFSETQ come from the germline V gene. V lost 0 bases, J lost 0 bases, and 13 bases lay in between. This CDR3 has 16 residues. The CDR3: CASSLEFRAISYEQYF. Here the CDR3 DNA reads TGCGCCAGCAGCTTGGAATTTAGGGCCATCTCCTACGAGCAGTACTTC.

The chain employs TRBV5-1 and TRBJ2-5, with D unclear. This CDR3 spans 13 amino acids. V dropped 0 bases and J dropped 5 bases, with 8 bases sitting between them. Germline values: CDR1 SGHRS, CDR2 YFSETQ. The CDR3 is CASSLVIQETQYF. The CDR3 DNA reads as TGCGCCAGCAGCTTGGTTATTCAGGAGACCCAGTACTTC. The variable domain in full, completed from reference TRBV5-1 and TRBJ2-5, reads KAGVTQTPRYLIKTRGQQVTLSCSPISGHRSVSWYQQTPGQGLQFLFEYFSETQRNKGNFPGRFSGRQFSNSRSEMNVSTLELGDSALYLCASSLVIQETQYFGPGTRLLVL.

V gene TRBV5-6 combines with J gene TRBJ2-3, with D unclear. Trimming took off 1 base at V and 9 bases at J, with 9 bases between the two ends. Germline CDR1 SGHDT, CDR2 YYEEEE. The CDR3 spans 12 residues. CDR3 in amino acids: CASSLSVGTQYF. The CDR3 nucleotides are TGTGCCAGCAGCTTGAGTGTGGGCACGCAGTATTTT.

The genes are TRBV27 and TRBJ2-7; tentatively, D is TRBD1 or TRBD2 (5 bases each). Between the trimmed V and J ends, which lost 4 bases and 5 bases, there was a span of 15 bases. Looked up from germline, CDR1 is MNHEY and CDR2 is SMNVEV (reference sequence). CDR3 size: 14 residues. The CDR3 loop reads CASSSLVRDDEQYF. In DNA, the CDR3 is TGTGCCAGCAGTTCACTCGTCCGGGACGACGAGCAGTACTTC.

V gene TRBV5-4 combines with J gene TRBJ2-5; 10 bases are a match to TRBD1. The CDR3 runs to 14 residues. With V trimmed by 4 bases and J by 11 bases, 11 bases remained unmatched. Germline assignment: CDR1 SGHNT and CDR2 YYREEE (reference sequence). Written as DNA, the CDR3 is TGTGCCAGCAGCCCCCCGGGACAGGGGCGGGAGCAGTACTTC. Translated: CASSPPGQGREQYF.

The V gene is TRBV4-1, the J gene TRBJ2-5, with D possibly being TRBD1 or TRBD2 (5 bases each). The CDR3 covers 15 residues. Trimming pared 4 bases from V and 7 bases from J, leaving 19 bases between. CDR1 is MGHRA and CDR2 is YSYEKL in the germline V gene. In DNA, the CDR3 is TGCGCCAGCAGCCCGGGGATGGGGCAGGTCAGGACCCAGTACTTC. Translated: CASSPGMGQVRTQYF.

This sequence joins TRBV30 and TRBJ1-6, with D possibly matching TRBD1 (6 bases). CDR3 length: 16 amino acids. V lost 2 bases, J lost 4 bases, and 15 bases lay in between. Germline assignment: CDR1 GTSNPN and CDR2 SVGIG (reference sequence). The CDR3 sequence: CAWSPSGQQYNSPLHF. The DNA for the CDR3 is TGTGCCTGGAGTCCCTCTGGACAGCAGTATAATTCACCCCTCCACTTT.

The chain is built from TRBV7-2 and TRBJ2-3, with unresolved D. V was cut by 3 bases and J by 3 bases, with 10 bases left in between. Germline assignment: CDR1 SGHTA and CDR2 FQGNSA. There are 14 residues in the CDR3. The CDR3 DNA follows: TGTGCCAGCAGCTTTGGCTACTGGACAGATACGCAGTATTTT. Encoded protein: CASSFGYWTDTQYF.

In its sample, this clone was seen once. The rearrangement uses TRBV7-6 and TRBJ1-1; D ambiguous. The CDR3 consists of 13 residues. Trimming stripped 5 bases from V and 0 bases from J, with 7 bases between. The germline V gene encodes CDR1 SGHVS and CDR2 FNYEAQ. The CDR3 DNA is TGTGCCAGCAGCCCTAAGATGAACACTGAAGCTTTCTTT. It is translated as CASSPKMNTEAFF.

The chain joins TRBV11-2 to TRBJ2-5; tentatively, D is TRBD2 (5 bases). This CDR3 spans 14 amino acids. Trimming pared 2 bases from V and 1 base from J, leaving 8 bases between. The V gene's germline CDR1 is SGHAT and CDR2 FQNNGV. The DNA for the CDR3 is TGTGCCAGCAGCTTAAGGACTCGCCAAGAGACCCAGTACTTC. As protein: CASSLRTRQETQYF. The whole variable domain, remainder taken from reference TRBV11-2 and TRBJ2-5, is EAGVAQSPRYKIIEKRQSVAFWCNPISGHATLYWYQQILGQGPKLLIQFQNNGVVDDSQLPKDRFSAERLKGVDSTLKIQPAKLEDSAVYLCASSLRTRQETQYFGPGTRLLVL.

Only a few counts were recorded for this clone. This chain uses TRBV5-4 with TRBJ2-2, with 12 bases fitting TRBD2. Germline V gene data show CDR1 as SGHNT and CDR2 as YYREEE (reference sequence). Trimming took 4 bases from V and 5 from J; bases not matched to a gene: 6. CDR3 length: 16 residues. CDR3 sequence reads: CASSQGLAGKTGELFF. The CDR3 DNA reads TGTGCCAGCAGCCAAGGACTAGCGGGAAAGACCGGGGAGCTGTTTTTT.

V is TRBV5-1 and J is TRBJ2-5; maybe TRBD1 (7 bases). Germline CDR1 is SGHRS and CDR2 is YFSETQ. The CDR3 consists of 14 residues. The V gene lost 6 bases and the J gene lost 5 bases, with 17 bases spanning the gap. The CDR3 loop reads CASTQTQGRETQYF. CDR3 coding DNA: TGCGCCAGCACGCAAACACAGGGGAGGGAGACCCAGTACTTC.

V gene TRBV12-5 combines with J gene TRBJ2-7; 9 nucleotides line up with TRBD1. This CDR3 is 13 amino acids long. The germline V gene encodes CDR1 LGHNT and CDR2 FRNRAP. After removal of 6 bases from V and 2 bases from J, the junction contained 2 bases not matched to a gene. The CDR3 DNA reads as TGTGCTAGTGGCCGACAGGGGGCCTACGAGCAGTACTTC. Protein: CASGRQGAYEQYF.

This clone was picked up one time. The chain carries TRBV4-2 and TRBJ1-5; 10 positions match TRBD1. The CDR3 is made up of 16 amino acids. The germline gives CDR1 LGHNA, CDR2 YNFKEQ. The trim removed 0 bases at V and 4 bases at J, leaving 3 bases unmatched. The CDR3 protein is CASSQDRTGGNQPQHF. Written as DNA, the CDR3 is TGTGCCAGCAGCCAAGATAGGACAGGGGGGAATCAGCCCCAGCATTTT.